This T cell receptor beta chain comes out of a study of regulatory T cells in long-lasting Graves disease. Building of the TCR beta libraries involved iRepertoire HTBI primers and Arm-PCR of CDR3 regions. TCRdb reprocessed the multiplex PCR reads via MiXCR and lists one record per CDR3 protein. The sample yields roughly 320,000 distinct CDR3 sequences, around 15% seen once. Germline CDR1 reads MDHEN; CDR2 reads SYDVKM. The CDR3 is made up of 12 amino acids. Trimming removed 4 bases from V and 6 bases from J, with 9 bases in between. Time point described: newly diagnosed GD, antithyroid drugs for less than 3 months. PBMCs provided the RNA from which the TCR library was made. Graves' disease diagnosis used American Thyroid Association guidelines. The same data also contributed to another study, on T cells in Graves' hyperthyroidism and ophthalmopathy.

The origin of this receptor is a man in his forties or fifties with Graves disease. The V gene is TRBV28, the J gene TRBJ1-2; D possibly corresponds to TRBD1 (5 bases). The sequencing used peripheral blood mononuclear cells (PBMCs), collected at new diagnosis, from a patient treated with antithyroid drugs. The CDR3, as DNA: TGTGCCAGCAGTTGGGGCAGGGATGGCTACACCTTC. Protein product: CASSWGRDGYTF.